The source of this TCR beta chain is a study of cytomegalovirus exposure and HLA in healthy donors. Study-wide context: Clustering assigned about 79% of the approximately 390 genotyped donors to the Caucasian-associated ancestry cluster. The study, taken as a whole, reports: Most of the TCR beta V segments (in an earlier analysis) were productive either about 87% or about 30% of the time.

Concerning this clone: Its specificity is not known.

Vbeta (60) and Jbeta (13) primers were used in the PCR. TCRdb's copy holds only in-frame clones and misses some; the assay was immunoSEQ multiplex PCR. This table holds roughly 180,000 clones, 75% to 85% found once. The TCR comes from a girl aged 10 to 17 in good health and CMV-seropositive. The sample taken for sequencing was PBMCs.

The CDR3 nucleotides are TGTGCCAGCAGCTTAGCTGTCGACAGGGATGGCTATGGCTACACCTTC. Amino acid sequence: CASSLAVDRDGYGYTF. The chain combines TRBV7-2 with TRBJ1-2, with TRBD1 identical over 7 bases. With 0 bases clipped from V and 4 bases from J, the junction kept 8 bases outside the gene matches. The CDR3 sequence is 16 residues long. CDR1 SGHTA and CDR2 FQGNSA come from the germline V gene. The variable domain in full, completed from reference TRBV7-2 and TRBJ1-2, reads GAGVSQSPSNKVTEKGKDVELRCDPISGHTALYWYRQSLGQGLEFLIYFQGNSAPDKSGLPSDRFSAERTGGSVSTLTIQRTQQEDSAVYLCASSLAVDRDGYGYTFGSGTRLTVV.